This T cell receptor beta chain emerged from a study of cytomegalovirus exposure and HLA in healthy donors. Looking at the study overall: In terms of ancestry, the Caucasian-associated cluster contained 80% to 90% of the approximately 420 genotyped donors.

This clone was picked up a small number of times. Antigen unknown. Within the sample, other DNA sequences also encode this same CDR3. Everyone who donated was a healthy bone marrow donor. The PCR had 60 Vbeta and 13 Jbeta primers. Some clones are missing from TCRdb's copy, which holds only in-frame ones; the method was immunoSEQ multiplex PCR. The sample contains about 190,000 clones, over 70% of which appear only once. Trimming shortened V by 4 bases and J by 4 bases, and 11 bases separated the two germline ends. CDR1 is SGHNT, CDR2 YYREEE, per germline (reference sequence). The CDR3 loop spans 13 amino acids. Study conclusions and caveats: Per published accounts, TCR beta sequences correctly predicted the HLA-A and HLA-B alleles of most subjects. A later analysis linked a missense variant in DCLRE1C to the trimming of TCR beta V and J genes.

The chain joins TRBV5-4 to TRBJ1-2, with a possible D match to TRBD1 (6 bases). This TCR derives from a woman aged 18-35 years in good health and CMV-seropositive. Sample: PBMCs. CDR3 nucleotides: TGTGCCAGCAGCCCAGGGGTCCTCTATGGCTACACCTTC. Protein sequence: CASSPGVLYGYTF. The entire variable domain, with the rest obtained from reference TRBV5-4 and TRBJ1-2, is as follows: ETGVTQSPTHLIKTRGQQVTLRCSSQSGHNTVSWYQQALGQGPQFIFQYYREEENGRGNFPPRFSGLQFPNYSSELNVNALELDDSALYLCASSPGVLYGYTFGSGTRLTVV.